This entry lists 25 T cell receptor beta chains sequenced from one sample in a study of blood T cell repertoires in COVID-19. TCRdb keeps only in-frame clones here, not all; method: immunoSEQ multiplex PCR. The sample records some 400,000 clones, 70% to 85% being singletons. Sequenced material: peripheral blood. These receptors came from a human donor with acute or convalescent COVID-19. The donor label of this sample is uncertain.

This clone was picked up a small number of times. The chain uses TRBV10-1 and TRBJ1-3; a possible D gene is TRBD1 (5 bases). V was cut by 10 bases and J by 2 bases, with 9 bases left in between. The CDR3 has 12 amino acids. CDR1 WNHNN and CDR2 SYGVQD come from the germline V gene (reference sequence). The CDR3 protein is CATGNPGNTIYF. The CDR3 DNA sequence: TGCGCCACAGGGAATCCTGGAAACACCATATATTTT.

This clone was counted only a few times. This chain uses TRBV15 with TRBJ2-2; D is unresolved. The CDR3 extends over 14 amino acids. Trimming left V 1 base short and J 4 bases short, with 7 bases between. Germline loops: CDR1 LNHNV, CDR2 YYDKDF (reference sequence). The CDR3 spells CATSRGEATGELFF. The CDR3 nucleotides read TGTGCCACCAGCAGAGGTGAGGCCACCGGGGAGCTGTTTTTT.

This sequence joins TRBV11-2 and TRBJ2-1; 13 bases are a match to TRBD2. CDR3 length equals 16 residues. V shed 6 bases and J 5 bases; nucleotides not matched to a gene: 7. The V gene's germline CDR1 is SGHAT and CDR2 FQNNGV. CDR3 sequence: CASRSPGLAGHNEQFF. The DNA for the CDR3 is TGTGCCAGCAGATCCCCGGGACTAGCGGGACACAATGAGCAGTTCTTC.

The chain uses TRBV19 and TRBJ1-1; D remains ambiguous. The V end was cut by 6 bases, the J end by 3 bases, with 26 bases between. This CDR3 comprises 18 residues. In germline, CDR1 is LNHDA, CDR2 SQIVND (reference sequence). The CDR3 DNA follows: TGTGCCAGTAGGCGGAGGTCTCTTCGACCTCCTTCGGACACTGAAGCTTTCTTT. This sequence encodes CASRRRSLRPPSDTEAFF.

The DNA of the CDR3 is TGTGCCAGCAGTTACTCGAGGGCTCTGAGCAATCAGCCCCAGCATTTT. The encoded protein is CASSYSRALSNQPQHF. This chain joins TRBV6-5 and TRBJ1-5; the D is unclear. V was trimmed by 0 bases and J by 1 base, leaving 10 bases between them. Per germline, CDR1 MNHEY and CDR2 SVGAGI. This CDR3 is 16 amino acids long.

In the case of this clone: In the same sample, other DNA sequences code for this CDR3. The rearrangement joins TRBV5-1 to TRBJ1-2, with D maybe TRBD1 (6 bases). V was pared by 0 bases and J by 4 bases, with 7 bases between. Looked up from germline, CDR1 is SGHRS and CDR2 is YFSETQ. This CDR3 comprises 13 residues. In nucleotides, the CDR3 is TGCGCCAGCAGCTTGGAGACAGGCTATGGCTACACCTTC. Amino acids: CASSLETGYGYTF. The full variable domain, completed using reference TRBV5-1 and TRBJ1-2, is KAGVTQTPRYLIKTRGQQVTLSCSPISGHRSVSWYQQTPGQGLQFLFEYFSETQRNKGNFPGRFSGRQFSNSRSEMNVSTLELGDSALYLCASSLETGYGYTFGSGTRLTVV.

V is TRBV5-1 and J is TRBJ2-7; TRBD1 matches at 7 bases. The junction had 8 bases not matched to a gene; V was cut back by 3 bases and J by 2 bases. The CDR3 has 15 amino acids. The germline V gene has CDR1 SGHRS and CDR2 YFSETQ. CDR3 residues: CASSSRPDRTYEQYF. In DNA form, the CDR3 reads TGCGCCAGCAGCTCCCGCCCGGACAGGACCTACGAGCAGTACTTC. The full variable domain, with the rest looked up from reference TRBV5-1 and TRBJ2-7, is KAGVTQTPRYLIKTRGQQVTLSCSPISGHRSVSWYQQTPGQGLQFLFEYFSETQRNKGNFPGRFSGRQFSNSRSEMNVSTLELGDSALYLCASSSRPDRTYEQYFGPGTRLTVT.

This clone appeared once. V is TRBV19 and J is TRBJ1-2; D is possibly TRBD1 (6 bases). The germline V and J ends were trimmed by 3 bases and 2 bases, with 16 bases remaining between them. CDR3 size: 16 residues. The V gene's germline CDR1 is LNHDA and CDR2 SQIVND (reference sequence). CDR3 bases: TGTGCCAGTAGTATTTCAGACGCAGGGGCGAACTATGGCTACACCTTC. This encodes CASSISDAGANYGYTF.

The chain uses TRBV11-2 and TRBJ2-3, with a tentative D call TRBD1 (6 bases). V was clipped by 3 bases and J by 2 bases, with 21 bases between them. Germline-derived CDR1 and CDR2 are SGHAT and FQNNGV. This CDR3 is built from 18 residues. The CDR3 sequence: CASSLGTSSTYFTDTQYF. In nucleotides, the CDR3 is TGTGCCAGCAGCTTGGGGACATCCTCTACCTATTTCACAGATACGCAGTATTTT. Filled out from reference TRBV11-2 and TRBJ2-3, the complete variable domain reads EAGVAQSPRYKIIEKRQSVAFWCNPISGHATLYWYQQILGQGPKLLIQFQNNGVVDDSQLPKDRFSAERLKGVDSTLKIQPAKLEDSAVYLCASSLGTSSTYFTDTQYFGPGTRLTVL.

The chain has TRBV3-1 (or the pseudogene TRBV3-2) and TRBJ2-1; TRBD2 is a possible D gene (6 bases). The CDR3 loop spans 16 amino acids. CDR1 and CDR2 (germline): LGHDT, YNNKEL (reference sequence). V was trimmed by 4 bases and J by 3 bases, leaving 16 bases between them. CDR3 DNA: TGTGCCAGCAGCCCCCTCCTCCTGACTAGCTACAATGAGCAGTTCTTC. This gives the protein CASSPLLLTSYNEQFF.

This chain joins TRBV30 and TRBJ1-4; 7 bases fit TRBD1. Unmatched junction bases numbered 8, after V lost 3 bases and J lost 7 bases. CDR3 length equals 14 residues. Germline assignment: CDR1 GTSNPN and CDR2 SVGIG (reference sequence). The CDR3 region has the DNA TGTGCCTGGAGCAAGGGACAGATACTTGAAAAACTGTTTTTT. Residues: CAWSKGQILEKLFF. The whole variable domain, remainder taken from reference TRBV30 and TRBJ1-4, is SQTIHQWPATLVQPVGSPLSLECTVEGTSNPNLYWYRQAAGRGLQLLFYSVGIGQISSEVPQNLSASRPQDRQFILSSKKLLLSDSGFYLCAWSKGQILEKLFFGSGTQLSVL.

The chain links TRBV19 to TRBJ1-4; D not resolved. This CDR3 comprises 15 residues. Trimming left V 1 base short and J 5 bases short, with 11 bases between. Per germline, CDR1 LNHDA and CDR2 SQIVND (reference sequence). CDR3 in DNA: TGTGCCAGTAGTATAGGTGGCGGAATCAATGAAAAACTGTTTTTT. It encodes CASSIGGGINEKLFF.

J is TRBJ1-6 and V is TRBV7-6; D is unclear. Per germline, CDR1 SGHVS and CDR2 FNYEAQ. CDR3 length: 17 amino acids. With 1 base removed from V and 0 bases from J, the gap between germline ends came to 10 bases. CDR3 region: CASSLEGANSYNSPLHF. The CDR3 DNA follows: TGTGCCAGCAGCTTAGAGGGAGCGAACTCCTATAATTCACCCCTCCACTTT. The whole variable domain, remainder taken from reference TRBV7-6 and TRBJ1-6, is GAGVSQSPRYKVTKRGQDVALRCDPISGHVSLYWYRQALGQGPEFLTYFNYEAQQDKSGLPNDRFSAERPEGSISTLTIQRTEQRDSAMYRCASSLEGANSYNSPLHFGNGTRLTVT.

This clone appeared once. This chain joins TRBV6-5 and TRBJ2-7, with 10 bases that match TRBD1. J lost 4 bases, V lost 6 bases, and 9 bases had no gene match. The CDR3 length is 15 residues. CDR1 MNHEY and CDR2 SVGAGI come from the germline V gene. CDR3 loop: CASRGAGTGVYEQYF. The CDR3 DNA sequence: TGTGCCAGCAGGGGGGCCGGGACAGGGGTGTACGAGCAGTACTTC.

The gene calls are TRBV7-2 and TRBJ2-7; TRBD2 is a possible D gene (5 bases). The germline gives CDR1 SGHTA, CDR2 FQGNSA. V was clipped by 1 base and J by 2 bases, with 9 bases between them. The CDR3 is 14 amino acids. The CDR3 coding sequence is TGTGCCAGCAGCTTAGGGACTCTTACCTACGAGCAGTACTTC. It yields the protein CASSLGTLTYEQYF.

V is TRBV9 and J is TRBJ2-3, with 8 bases that match TRBD2. The CDR3 is 15 amino acids. V lost 4 bases, J lost 4 bases, and 8 bases stayed unmatched. Germline CDR1 reads SGDLS; CDR2 reads YYNGEE. The CDR3 DNA follows: TGTGCCAGCAGCCCGTCACCGGGACTAGCAGATACGCAGTATTTT. Its translation: CASSPSPGLADTQYF.

This clone appeared once. V is TRBV30 and J is TRBJ1-5; TRBD1 matches at 8 bases. The CDR3 length is 15 residues. Per germline, CDR1 GTSNPN and CDR2 SVGIG (reference sequence). J gave up 9 bases and V 1 base, and 11 bases lay outside the gene matches. For the CDR3, the DNA is TGTGCCTGGAGTGCGGGCAGGGGGCATCTAGGGCCCCAGCATTTT. Amino acids: CAWSAGRGHLGPQHF. The complete variable domain, with remaining parts taken from reference TRBV30 and TRBJ1-5, reads SQTIHQWPATLVQPVGSPLSLECTVEGTSNPNLYWYRQAAGRGLQLLFYSVGIGQISSEVPQNLSASRPQDRQFILSSKKLLLSDSGFYLCAWSAGRGHLGPQHFGDGTRLSIL.

The rearrangement joins TRBV2 to TRBJ1-2, with D possibly matching TRBD1 (5 bases). CDR1 and CDR2 (germline): SNHLY, FYNNEI. The CDR3 covers 13 residues. The ends were cut back, 2 bases at V and 2 bases at J, with 6 bases in the middle. The CDR3: CASSERGNYGYTF. The CDR3 DNA sequence: TGTGCCAGCAGTGAAAGGGGAAACTATGGCTACACCTTC.

The chain employs TRBV5-4 and TRBJ2-7, with 11 bases identical to TRBD1. Germline V lookup: CDR1 SGHNT, CDR2 YYREEE (reference sequence). The CDR3 has 15 amino acids. The V segment lost 4 bases and the J segment 2 bases; nucleotides outside the gene matches: 5. Written as DNA, the CDR3 is TGTGCCAGCAGCAGCCGGGACAGGGGGACCTACGAGCAGTACTTC. Its protein is CASSSRDRGTYEQYF.

The chain uses TRBV19 and TRBJ1-1; tentative D call: TRBD1 (6 bases). Germline CDR1 is LNHDA and CDR2 is SQIVND (reference sequence). V was cut by 4 bases and J by 1 base, with 10 bases left in between. The CDR3 has 14 residues. CDR3 bases: TGTGCCAGTAGTACGTGGACAGAGAACACTGAAGCTTTCTTT. Translated: CASSTWTENTEAFF.

This chain joins TRBV7-2 and TRBJ2-1, with a possible D match to TRBD1 (6 bases). Trimming stripped 5 bases from V and 9 bases from J, with 14 bases between. The germline CDR1 and CDR2 sequences are SGHTA and FQGNSA. The CDR3 runs 13 residues. The CDR3 DNA reads TGTGCCAGCAGCGGACACAGGGAAGGTGAGCAGTTCTTC. Its translation: CASSGHREGEQFF.

This chain connects TRBV14 to TRBJ2-2, with D perhaps matching TRBD1 (6 bases). V was trimmed by 3 bases and J by 1 base, leaving 6 bases between them. The CDR3 covers 14 residues. The germline CDR1 and CDR2 sequences are SGHDN and FVKESK. CDR3 nucleotide sequence: TGTGCCAGCAGCCACAGGGGGAACACCGGGGAGCTGTTTTTT. This encodes CASSHRGNTGELFF.

Turning to this clone: This sample also contains other DNA sequences that code for the same CDR3. J is TRBJ2-7 and V is TRBV7-2, with a weak D call TRBD1 (5 bases). The V end lost 5 bases, the J end lost 0 bases, and 11 bases lay between the germline ends. The germline V gene encodes CDR1 SGHTA and CDR2 FQGNSA. This CDR3 comprises 14 residues. The CDR3 region is CASSPGHSSYEQYF. Here the CDR3 DNA reads TGTGCCAGCAGCCCCGGACATTCCTCCTACGAGCAGTACTTC. The full variable domain, in which reference TRBV7-2 and TRBJ2-7 provide the parts outside the CDR3, is GAGVSQSPSNKVTEKGKDVELRCDPISGHTALYWYRQSLGQGLEFLIYFQGNSAPDKSGLPSDRFSAERTGGSVSTLTIQRTQQEDSAVYLCASSPGHSSYEQYFGPGTRLTVT.

J is TRBJ2-7 and V is TRBV18; no firm D call. V lost 4 bases and J 2 bases, leaving 12 bases between the germline ends. This CDR3 has 14 amino acids. Per germline, CDR1 KGHSH and CDR2 LQKENI. This CDR3 reads CASSRDELAYEQYF. The CDR3 DNA sequence: TGTGCCAGCTCACGCGATGAATTAGCCTACGAGCAGTACTTC.

The chain recombines TRBV4-1 with TRBJ2-7, with 15 bases aligning to TRBD2. The germline V gene has CDR1 MGHRA and CDR2 YSYEKL. Trimming removed 3 bases from V and 2 bases from J; junction bases left unmatched: 8. The CDR3 spans 18 residues. The CDR3 spells CASSHTAGLAGGTYEQYF. CDR3 in DNA: TGCGCCAGCAGCCACACAGCGGGACTAGCGGGGGGTACCTACGAGCAGTACTTC.